This T cell receptor (beta chain) is from a study of T cells after yellow fever vaccination. V lost 11 bases and J lost 1, with 12 bases in between. There are 12 residues in the CDR3. CDR1 and CDR2 (germline): MNHEY, SMNVEV (reference sequence). TCRdb passed the 5' RACE reads through MiXCR, listing each CDR3 protein once. The table records around 530,000 distinct CDR3 sequences, roughly 17% of them present only once. The sample was PBMCs, taken around 5 days after the first yellow fever vaccination. This clonotype was sampled from a man aged 18 to 29 who received the YFV17D yellow fever vaccine. V usage is TRBV27 and J usage is TRBJ2-7; tentatively, D is TRBD2 (6 bases). CDR3 residues: CAPREDSYEQYF. CDR3 nucleotides: TGTGCCCCCAGGGAGGATTCCTACGAGCAGTACTTC.